This T cell receptor beta chain was recovered during a study of blood T cells in healthy people across ages. Primers used in a second PCR of about 6 to 12 cycles were a sample-barcoded 5' primer and a J-beta primer mix. One entry per CDR3 protein results from TCRdb running MiXCR on the 5' RACE reads. The data hold over 300,000 distinct CDR3 sequences, with about 49% observed a single time. CDR3 length: 13 residues. V lost 8 bases, J lost 7 bases, and 14 bases lay in between. CDR1 is LNHNV and CDR2 is YYDKDF in the germline V gene (reference sequence). Specimen: blood. The receptor was derived from a man aged 60-69 years in good health. The rearrangement joins TRBV15 to TRBJ1-4; D remains ambiguous. Here the CDR3 DNA reads TGTGCCACCCGGACCGCAAGCAGTGAAAAACTGTTTTTT. Its protein product is CATRTASSEKLFF.